Presented here are 22 T cell receptor beta chains from one specimen sequenced in a study of cytomegalovirus exposure and HLA in healthy donors. Vbeta (60) and Jbeta (13) primers were used in the PCR. Here immunoSEQ multiplex PCR was the method, and the copy in TCRdb shows in-frame clones only, minus some. The sample comprises around 100,000 clones, almost 80% of which are singletons, and roughly 3.9% rests with the top ten. What was sequenced was PBMCs. All receptors come from a man aged 50 or older in good health and CMV-seropositive.

This chain uses TRBV28 with TRBJ1-6, with 7 bases matching TRBD1. CDR3 length equals 13 residues. With 10 bases clipped from V and 8 bases from J, the junction kept 8 bases outside the gene matches. CDR1 and CDR2 (germline): MDHEN, SYDVKM. In nucleotides, the CDR3 is TGTGCCACCCGTAGGGACAGAGATTCACCCCTCCACTTT. Its translation: CATRRDRDSPLHF.

This clone occurred a few times. The rearrangement uses TRBV29-1 and TRBJ2-1, with a weak D call TRBD2 (5 bases). CDR3 size: 14 residues. V lost 7 bases to trimming and J lost 3 bases, with 16 bases between them. The germline V gene encodes CDR1 SQVTM and CDR2 ANQGSEA. CDR3 nucleotide sequence: TGCAGCGGACGACTACAGCCCCTCTACAATGAGCAGTTCTTC. Residues: CSGRLQPLYNEQFF.

The chain couples TRBV7-2 to TRBJ2-1; 11 nucleotides line up with TRBD2. Germline V CDR1 and CDR2: SGHTA, FQGNSA. Trimming removed 4 bases from V and 5 bases from J; junction bases left unmatched: 4. The CDR3 has 15 residues. CDR3 amino acids: CASSSLAGGNNEQFF. The CDR3 DNA is TGTGCCAGCAGCTCGTTAGCGGGAGGGAACAATGAGCAGTTCTTC. Complete variable domain (other parts from reference TRBV7-2 and TRBJ2-1): GAGVSQSPSNKVTEKGKDVELRCDPISGHTALYWYRQSLGQGLEFLIYFQGNSAPDKSGLPSDRFSAERTGGSVSTLTIQRTQQEDSAVYLCASSSLAGGNNEQFFGPGTRLTVL.

The rearrangement links TRBV7-2 to TRBJ2-7, with a tentative D call TRBD2 (7 bases). CDR1 and CDR2 from the germline V gene are SGHTA and FQGNSA. This CDR3 comprises 15 residues. The V and J ends lost 0 bases and 2 bases respectively, with 11 bases between them. The CDR3 nucleotides read TGTGCCAGCAGCTTAGCGGGGGGGCGCACCTACGAGCAGTACTTC. Translation: CASSLAGGRTYEQYF.

The chain is built from TRBV7-9 and TRBJ2-2, with TRBD1 matching 8 bases. The J segment lost 4 bases and the V segment lost 3 bases, leaving 1 base of the junction unmatched. The germline gives CDR1 SEHNR, CDR2 FQNEAQ (reference sequence). This CDR3 region has 14 residues. CDR3: CASSFQGATGELFF. The CDR3 region has the DNA TGTGCCAGCAGCTTCCAGGGGGCCACCGGGGAGCTGTTTTTT.

This chain connects TRBV5-1 to TRBJ2-1; TRBD2 matches 12 bases. The CDR3 has 15 amino acids. Germline V gives CDR1 SGHRS, CDR2 YFSETQ. V was pared by 6 bases and J by 3 bases, with 4 bases of the junction left unmatched. CDR3 in amino acids: CASTLLAGGYNEQFF. CDR3 in DNA: TGCGCCAGCACCCTACTAGCGGGAGGCTACAATGAGCAGTTCTTC.

This chain uses TRBV10-3 with TRBJ2-3, with 11 bases identical to TRBD2. Losses at the gene ends were 4 bases for V and 0 bases for J; bases not matched to a gene: 0. Germline-derived CDR1 and CDR2 are ENHRY and SYGVKD. This CDR3 spans 15 amino acids. The CDR3 DNA reads TGTGCCATCAGTGGGACTAGCGGGAGCACAGATACGCAGTATTTT. It encodes CAISGTSGSTDTQYF.

The chain combines TRBV6-5 with TRBJ2-3; 10 nucleotides agree with TRBD1. Trimming took 6 bases from V and 6 from J; bases not matched to a gene: 6. CDR3 length: 14 amino acids. The germline CDR1 and CDR2 sequences are MNHEY and SVGAGI. Here the CDR3 reads CASSPDRGSDTQYF. The CDR3 bases are TGTGCCAGCAGCCCGGACAGGGGGTCCGATACGCAGTATTTT.

The J gene is TRBJ2-1, the V gene TRBV30, with D possibly TRBD2 on 6 matching bases. There are 13 residues in the CDR3. The V end lost 3 bases, the J end lost 14 bases, and 20 bases lay between the germline ends. Germline-derived CDR1 and CDR2 are GTSNPN and SVGIG (reference sequence). The DNA of the CDR3 is TGTGCCTGGAGCGGGGGAACGCTAGCGACCGAGTTCTTC. Protein: CAWSGGTLATEFF.

The chain joins TRBV10-3 to TRBJ2-5; the match to TRBD2 covers 10 bases. CDR1 ENHRY and CDR2 SYGVKD come from the germline V gene. The CDR3 runs 19 residues. Trimming cost V 3 bases and J 5 bases; bases outside gene matches: 18. The CDR3 loop reads CAISETQTPLAGPRETQYF. Written as DNA, the CDR3 is TGTGCCATCAGTGAAACCCAAACCCCACTAGCGGGACCTCGTGAGACCCAGTACTTC.

The chain uses TRBV5-1 and TRBJ2-2, with a possible D match to TRBD2 (8 bases). This CDR3 region has 16 residues. V dropped 4 bases and J dropped 1 base, with 14 bases sitting between them. Germline V gene lookup returns CDR1 SGHRS and CDR2 YFSETQ. The CDR3 is CASSREGARNTGELFF. The CDR3 coding sequence is TGCGCCAGCAGCCGGGAGGGGGCCCGGAACACCGGGGAGCTGTTTTTT.

The chain joins TRBV28 to TRBJ2-1; a possible D gene is TRBD1 (5 bases). The V and J ends lost 4 bases and 0 bases respectively, with 10 bases between them. In germline, CDR1 is MDHEN, CDR2 SYDVKM. This CDR3 comprises 15 residues. CDR3 DNA sequence: TGTGCCAGCAGTTGGACACTGAGCTCCTACAATGAGCAGTTCTTC. Amino acids: CASSWTLSSYNEQFF. Looking up the rest from reference TRBV28 and TRBJ2-1 gives the full variable domain: DVKVTQSSRYLVKRTGEKVFLECVQDMDHENMFWYRQDPGLGLRLIYFSYDVKMKEKGDIPEGYSVSREKKERFSLILESASTNQTSMYLCASSWTLSSYNEQFFGPGTRLTVL.

The chain carries TRBV18 and TRBJ2-3, with 11 bases fitting TRBD2. Per the germline V gene, CDR1 is KGHSH and CDR2 is LQKENI. Germline trimming cut 3 bases from V and 1 base from J; bases unmatched to any gene: 0. This CDR3 comprises 15 residues. Here the CDR3 reads CASSPGLAGTDTQYF. The CDR3 DNA follows: TGTGCCAGCTCACCGGGACTAGCGGGCACAGATACGCAGTATTTT.

This sequence joins TRBV7-9 and TRBJ2-5; 12 bases are shared with TRBD2. This CDR3 has 13 residues. The trim removed 5 bases at V and 14 bases at J, leaving 9 bases unmatched. The V gene's germline CDR1 is SEHNR and CDR2 FQNEAQ (reference sequence). CDR3 region: CASSTGLAGTGYF. In DNA form, the CDR3 reads TGTGCCAGCAGCACAGGACTAGCGGGGACCGGCTACTTC.

The gene calls are TRBV10-3 and TRBJ2-7; 10 positions match TRBD2. Germline-derived CDR1 and CDR2 are ENHRY and SYGVKD. Unmatched junction bases numbered 6, after V lost 0 bases and J lost 4 bases. The CDR3 totals 16 residues. The CDR3 sequence is CAISESTGSGRYEQYF. The CDR3 region has the DNA TGTGCCATCAGTGAGTCGACGGGTAGCGGGAGGTACGAGCAGTACTTC.

This chain links TRBV4-2 with TRBJ1-5; D ambiguous. Germline assignment: CDR1 LGHNA and CDR2 YNFKEQ. The germline V and J ends were trimmed by 0 bases and 0 bases, with 9 bases remaining between them. This CDR3 has 16 amino acids. For the CDR3, the DNA is TGTGCCAGCAGCCAAGAAAACAGACATAGCAATCAGCCCCAGCATTTT. The encoded protein is CASSQENRHSNQPQHF.

The J gene is TRBJ2-2, the V gene TRBV7-2; a weak D match, TRBD2 (5 bases). The CDR3 contains 15 residues. Germline values: CDR1 SGHTA, CDR2 FQGNSA. Between the trimmed V and J ends, which lost 5 bases and 6 bases, there was a span of 16 bases. The CDR3 reads CASSLTRSQAGELFF. The CDR3 DNA is TGTGCCAGCAGCCTAACTAGAAGTCAGGCCGGGGAGCTGTTTTTT.

V usage is TRBV28 and J usage is TRBJ1-4, with TRBD1 identical over 8 bases. V dropped 5 bases and J dropped 8; count of bases not matched to a gene: 10. Germline CDR1 is MDHEN and CDR2 is SYDVKM. The CDR3 contains 15 residues. CDR3: CASSTRTGSYEKLFF. Written as DNA, the CDR3 is TGTGCCAGCAGTACGAGGACAGGGAGTTACGAAAAACTGTTTTTT.

The genes are TRBV28 and TRBJ2-7; 11 bases agree with TRBD1. The CDR3 is 14 residues long. The J segment lost 6 bases and the V segment lost 6 bases, leaving 7 bases of the junction unmatched. Germline V CDR1 and CDR2: MDHEN, SYDVKM. DNA for the CDR3: TGTGCCAGCAGCACAGGACAGGGGGCCCTCGAGCAGTACTTC. Translation: CASSTGQGALEQYF.

The CDR3 sequence: CASIPGQSNQPQHF. CDR3 nucleotide sequence: TGTGCCAGTATCCCGGGACAGAGTAATCAGCCCCAGCATTTT. The chain uses TRBV19 and TRBJ1-5, with 7 nucleotides matching TRBD1. This CDR3 region has 14 residues. V shed 7 bases, J shed 4 bases, and the junction held 7 bases outside the gene matches. Germline V lookup: CDR1 LNHDA, CDR2 SQIVND (reference sequence).

The chain joins TRBV30 to TRBJ2-1; TRBD2 is a possible D gene (6 bases). The CDR3 spans 14 residues. V shed 4 bases and J shed 4 bases, with 14 bases lying between them. Looked up from germline, CDR1 is GTSNPN and CDR2 is SVGIG (reference sequence). In DNA, the CDR3 is TGTGCCTGGACTGCGGCGGGGCAGTACAATGAGCAGTTCTTC. This sequence encodes CAWTAAGQYNEQFF. The complete variable domain, with remaining parts taken from reference TRBV30 and TRBJ2-1, reads SQTIHQWPATLVQPVGSPLSLECTVEGTSNPNLYWYRQAAGRGLQLLFYSVGIGQISSEVPQNLSASRPQDRQFILSSKKLLLSDSGFYLCAWTAAGQYNEQFFGPGTRLTVL.

The gene calls are TRBV7-2 and TRBJ2-7; TRBD2 aligns across 15 bases. The CDR3 is 15 amino acids. With 4 bases clipped from V and 6 bases from J, the junction kept 4 bases outside the gene matches. From germline, CDR1 is SGHTA and CDR2 FQGNSA. For the CDR3, the DNA is TGTGCCAGCAGCTGGGGACTAGCGGGAGGAGGCGAGCAGTACTTC. Translating gives CASSWGLAGGGEQYF.